These T cell receptor beta chains were read from a single sample in a study of vaccination and CD4 T cells after COVID-19. TCRdb reanalysed the PCR reads using MiXCR and keeps one entry per CDR3 protein. The profile shows about 23,000 distinct CDR3 sequences, 40% to 50% of them singletons. No antigens are known for them. Source: CD4+ T cells from blood, cultured in vitro, taken before SARS-CoV-2 vaccination. Receptors originate from a human donor who received a COVID-19 vaccine. Both conserved end residues are part of each CDR3. The order of the fields is V gene, J gene, D gene, clone size, CDR3 protein, CDR3 DNA. D genes are given only for firm matches. A clone size is listed for some rows: how often the clone was seen (once, few, many), or a class if it is expanded.

V: TRBV6-1
J: TRBJ2-7
D: NA
size: NA
CDR3: CASSGGRFYEQYF
DNA: TGTGCCAGCAGTGGGGGACGGTTCTACGAGCAGTACTTC

V: TRBV5-1
J: TRBJ2-1
D: TRBD2
size: NA
CDR3: CASSPLAGGGYNEQFF
DNA: TGCGCCAGCAGCCCCCTCGCGGGGGGCGGTTACAATGAGCAGTTCTTC

V: TRBV24-1
J: TRBJ1-1
D: NA
size: NA
CDR3: CATSRSQNTEAFF
DNA: TGTGCCACCAGCCGGAGCCAAAACACTGAAGCTTTCTTT

V: TRBV30
J: TRBJ2-7
D: NA
size: NA
CDR3: CAWKPQGTYEQYF
DNA: TGTGCCTGGAAGCCACAGGGTACCTACGAGCAGTACTTC

V: TRBV2
J: TRBJ2-2
D: NA
size: NA
CDR3: CASSYRETGELFF
DNA: TGTGCCAGCAGTTACAGGGAAACCGGGGAGCTGTTTTTT

V: TRBV19
J: TRBJ1-1
D: NA
size: few
CDR3: CASSIDPQGYGEAFF
DNA: TGTGCCAGTAGTATAGATCCCCAGGGGTATGGTGAAGCTTTCTTT

V: TRBV30
J: TRBJ1-1
D: NA
size: NA
CDR3: CACDLYSGGNTEAFF
DNA: TGTGCCTGCGACCTCTATTCGGGCGGAAACACTGAAGCTTTCTTT

V: TRBV7-8
J: TRBJ2-2
D: NA
size: NA
CDR3: CASSLAGPNTGELFF
DNA: TGTGCCAGCAGCTTAGCGGGACCAAACACCGGGGAGCTGTTTTTT

V: TRBV2
J: TRBJ2-5
D: NA
size: NA
CDR3: CASTPDPVGETQYF
DNA: TGTGCCAGCACCCCGGACCCGGTGGGAGAGACCCAGTACTTC

V: TRBV10-2
J: TRBJ1-1
D: NA
size: few
CDR3: CASRDTEAFF
DNA: TGCGCCAGTAGGGACACTGAAGCTTTCTTT

V: TRBV20-1
J: TRBJ1-4
D: NA
size: NA
CDR3: CSASRQGNREKLFF
DNA: TGCAGTGCTAGCCGCCAGGGGAACCGAGAAAAACTGTTTTTT

V: TRBV2
J: TRBJ1-2
D: NA
size: few
CDR3: CASSPNGQTFDYGYTF
DNA: TGTGCCAGCAGCCCTAATGGACAGACGTTTGACTATGGCTACACCTTC

V: TRBV11-2
J: TRBJ1-6
D: TRBD1
size: NA
CDR3: CASSPTGGANSPLHF
DNA: TGTGCCAGCAGCCCGACAGGGGGGGCCAATTCACCCCTCCACTTT

V: TRBV19
J: TRBJ2-3
D: TRBD2
size: NA
CDR3: CASSIGSASGGAEDTQYF
DNA: TGTGCCAGTAGTATAGGTTCGGCTAGCGGGGGGGCCGAGGATACGCAGTATTTT

V: TRBV2
J: TRBJ1-2
D: NA
size: few
CDR3: CASRSTGKANYGYTF
DNA: TGTGCCAGCAGGTCCACAGGGAAAGCTAACTATGGCTACACCTTC